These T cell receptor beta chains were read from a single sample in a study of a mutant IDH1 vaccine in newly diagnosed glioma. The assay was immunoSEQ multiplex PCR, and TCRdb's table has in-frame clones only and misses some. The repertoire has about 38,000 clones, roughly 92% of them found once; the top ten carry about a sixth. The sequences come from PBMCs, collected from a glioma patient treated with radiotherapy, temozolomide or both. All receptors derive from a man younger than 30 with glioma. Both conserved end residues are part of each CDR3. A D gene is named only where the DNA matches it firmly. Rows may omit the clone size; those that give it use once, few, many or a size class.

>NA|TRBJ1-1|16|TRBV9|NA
CASSSLGGALNTEAFF
TGTGCCAGCAGCTCACTAGGGGGGGCACTGAACACTGAAGCTTTCTTT
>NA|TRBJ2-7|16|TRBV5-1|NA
CASSLAGGEYSYEQYF
TGCGCCAGCAGCTTGGCCGGAGGGGAGTACTCCTACGAGCAGTACTTC
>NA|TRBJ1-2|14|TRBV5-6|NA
CASSLKLSNYGYTF
TGTGCCAGCAGCTTGAAACTTTCTAACTATGGCTACACCTTC
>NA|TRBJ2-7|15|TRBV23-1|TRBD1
CASSPWDRETYEQYF
TGCGCCAGCAGTCCTTGGGACAGGGAGACCTACGAGCAGTACTTC
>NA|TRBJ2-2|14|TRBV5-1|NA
CASSSMPRPGELFF
TGCGCCAGCAGCTCCATGCCCCGCCCCGGGGAGCTGTTTTTT
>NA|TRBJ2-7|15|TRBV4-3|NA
CASSQDRDSLYEQYF
TGCGCCAGCAGCCAAGATAGGGACTCTCTCTACGAGCAGTACTTC
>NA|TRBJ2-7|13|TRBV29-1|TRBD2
CSVRALAGDEQYF
TGCAGCGTTAGGGCACTAGCGGGAGACGAGCAGTACTTC
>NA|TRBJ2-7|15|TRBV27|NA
CASSLSYSQSYEQYF
TGTGCCAGCAGTTTATCATACAGTCAGTCCTACGAGCAGTACTTC
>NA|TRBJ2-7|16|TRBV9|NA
CASSVGPGVGSYEQYF
TGTGCCAGCAGCGTAGGTCCAGGGGTCGGCTCCTACGAGCAGTACTTC
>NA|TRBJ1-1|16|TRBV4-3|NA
CASSQDRGLSGTEAFF
TGCGCCAGCAGCCAAGACCGGGGGCTCAGCGGCACTGAAGCTTTCTTT
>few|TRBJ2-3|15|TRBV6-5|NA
CASSYSESSPDTQYF
TGTGCCAGCAGTTACTCGGAAAGTTCCCCAGATACGCAGTATTTT
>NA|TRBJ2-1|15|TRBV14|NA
CASSQVRSAYNEQFF
TGTGCCAGCAGCCAAGTCCGCTCAGCCTACAATGAGCAGTTCTTC
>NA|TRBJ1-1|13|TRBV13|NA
CASSSITGTEAFF
TGTGCCAGCAGCTCCATTACGGGCACTGAAGCTTTCTTT
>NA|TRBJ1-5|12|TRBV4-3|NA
CASSQVRQPQHF
TGCGCCAGCAGCCAGGTTAGGCAGCCCCAGCATTTT
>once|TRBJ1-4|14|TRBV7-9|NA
CASSLSGGGEKLFF
TGTGCCAGCAGCTTAAGCGGGGGAGGTGAAAAACTGTTTTTT
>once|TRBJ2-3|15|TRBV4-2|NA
CASSQSASGTDTQYF
TGTGCCAGCAGCCAAAGTGCTAGCGGCACAGATACGCAGTATTTT
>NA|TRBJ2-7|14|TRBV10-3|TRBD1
CAISDWDRGYEQYF
TGTGCCATCAGTGATTGGGACAGGGGTTACGAGCAGTACTTC
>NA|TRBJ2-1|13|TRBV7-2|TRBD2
CAGAGASYNEQFF
TGTGCAGGGGCGGGAGCCTCCTACAATGAGCAGTTCTTC
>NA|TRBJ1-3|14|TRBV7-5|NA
CARSPGGLGNTIYF
TGTGCCAGAAGCCCCGGGGGCCTGGGAAACACCATATATTTT
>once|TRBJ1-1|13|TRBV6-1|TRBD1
CASGLSGQGRAFF
TGTGCCAGCGGCCTTTCGGGACAGGGAAGAGCTTTCTTT
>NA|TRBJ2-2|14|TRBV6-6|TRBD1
CASRQGGNTGELFF
TGTGCCAGCAGACAGGGGGGCAACACCGGGGAGCTGTTTTTT
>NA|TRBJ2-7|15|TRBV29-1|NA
CSVGGPGRLSYEQYF
TGCAGCGTCGGGGGGCCGGGACGCCTCTCCTACGAGCAGTACTTC
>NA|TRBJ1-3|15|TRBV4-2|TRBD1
CASSRGQGEGNTIYF
TGTGCCAGCAGCCGGGGACAGGGGGAAGGAAACACCATATATTTT
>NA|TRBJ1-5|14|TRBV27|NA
CASSLAGGNQPQHF
TGTGCCAGCAGTTTAGCAGGGGGCAATCAGCCCCAGCATTTT
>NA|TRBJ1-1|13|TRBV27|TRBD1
CASSWTGDTEAFF
TGTGCCAGCAGCTGGACAGGGGACACTGAAGCTTTCTTT
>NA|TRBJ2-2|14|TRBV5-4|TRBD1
CASSLTGGTGELFF
TGTGCCAGCAGCTTGACAGGGGGCACCGGGGAGCTGTTTTTT